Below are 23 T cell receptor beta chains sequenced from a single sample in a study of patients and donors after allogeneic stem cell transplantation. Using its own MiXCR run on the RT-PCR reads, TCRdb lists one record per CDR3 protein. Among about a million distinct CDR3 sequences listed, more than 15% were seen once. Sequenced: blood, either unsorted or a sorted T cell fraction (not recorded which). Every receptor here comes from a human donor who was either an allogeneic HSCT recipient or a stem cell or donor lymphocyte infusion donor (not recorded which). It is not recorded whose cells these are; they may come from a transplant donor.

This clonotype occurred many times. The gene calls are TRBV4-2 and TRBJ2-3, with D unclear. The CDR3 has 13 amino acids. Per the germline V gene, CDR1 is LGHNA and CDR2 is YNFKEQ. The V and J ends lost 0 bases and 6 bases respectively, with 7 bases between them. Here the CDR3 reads CASSQDLGDTQYF. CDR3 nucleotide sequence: TGTGCCAGCAGCCAAGATCTGGGGGATACGCAGTATTTT.

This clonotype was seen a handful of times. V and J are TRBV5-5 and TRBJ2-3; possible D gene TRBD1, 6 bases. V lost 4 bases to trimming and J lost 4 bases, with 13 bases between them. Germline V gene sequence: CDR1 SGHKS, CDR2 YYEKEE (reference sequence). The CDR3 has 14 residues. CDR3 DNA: TGTGCCAGCAGCACAGGGTTTGTTGCAGATACGCAGTATTTT. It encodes CASSTGFVADTQYF.

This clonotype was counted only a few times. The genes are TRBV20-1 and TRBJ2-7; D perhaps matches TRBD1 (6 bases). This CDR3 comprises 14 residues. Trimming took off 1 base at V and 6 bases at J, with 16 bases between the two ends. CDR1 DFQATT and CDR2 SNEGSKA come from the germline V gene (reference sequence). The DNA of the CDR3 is TGCAGTGCTAGAGCACAAAAGGGGGTGGGCGAGCAGTACTTC. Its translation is CSARAQKGVGEQYF.

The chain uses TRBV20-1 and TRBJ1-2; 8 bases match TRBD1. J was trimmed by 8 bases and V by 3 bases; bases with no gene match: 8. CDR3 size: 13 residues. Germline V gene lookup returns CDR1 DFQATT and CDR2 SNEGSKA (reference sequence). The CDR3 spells CSARAGGWRGYTF. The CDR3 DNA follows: TGCAGTGCTAGGGCAGGGGGCTGGCGGGGCTACACCTTC.

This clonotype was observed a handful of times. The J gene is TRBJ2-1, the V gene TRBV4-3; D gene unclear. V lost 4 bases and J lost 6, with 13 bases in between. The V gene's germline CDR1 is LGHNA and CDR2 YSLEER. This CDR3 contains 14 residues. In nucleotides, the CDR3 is TGCGCCAGCAGCCCAGTGGACGGTTTCAATGAGCAGTTCTTC. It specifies CASSPVDGFNEQFF.

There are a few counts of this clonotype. The CDR3 is CSALPPDGVLEQYF. The CDR3 bases are TGCAGTGCTCTCCCCCCTGACGGGGTCTTGGAGCAGTACTTC. The chain joins TRBV20-1 to TRBJ2-7, with D perhaps TRBD2 (5 bases). The CDR3 runs to 14 residues. Looked up from germline, CDR1 is DFQATT and CDR2 is SNEGSKA (reference sequence). Deletions cut 5 bases from V and 7 bases from J, with 21 bases between.

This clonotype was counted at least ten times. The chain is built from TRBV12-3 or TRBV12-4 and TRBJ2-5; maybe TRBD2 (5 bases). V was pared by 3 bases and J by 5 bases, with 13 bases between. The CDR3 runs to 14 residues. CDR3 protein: CASSFAGRVETQYF. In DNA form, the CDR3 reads TGTGCCAGCAGTTTCGCGGGTCGGGTTGAGACCCAGTACTTC.

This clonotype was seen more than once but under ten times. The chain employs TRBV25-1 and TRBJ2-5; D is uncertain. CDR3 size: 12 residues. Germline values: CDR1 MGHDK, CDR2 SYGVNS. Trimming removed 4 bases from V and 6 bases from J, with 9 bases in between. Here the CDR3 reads CASSGLQKTQYF. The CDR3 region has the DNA TGTGCCAGCAGTGGGCTTCAAAAGACCCAGTACTTC.

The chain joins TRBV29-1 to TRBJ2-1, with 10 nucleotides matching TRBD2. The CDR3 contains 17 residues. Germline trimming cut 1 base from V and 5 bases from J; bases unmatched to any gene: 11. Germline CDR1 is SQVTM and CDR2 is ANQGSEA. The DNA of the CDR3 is TGCAGCGTTGAAGGTCGTAGCGGGAGGCCTAATAACAATGAGCAGTTCTTC. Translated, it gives CSVEGRSGRPNNNEQFF.

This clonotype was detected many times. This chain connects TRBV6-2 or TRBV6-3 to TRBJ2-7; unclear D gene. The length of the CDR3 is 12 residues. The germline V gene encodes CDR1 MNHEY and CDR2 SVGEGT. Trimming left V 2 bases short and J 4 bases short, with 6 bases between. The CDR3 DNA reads TGTGCCAGCAGTTACGGACGATACGAGCAGTACTTC. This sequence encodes CASSYGRYEQYF.

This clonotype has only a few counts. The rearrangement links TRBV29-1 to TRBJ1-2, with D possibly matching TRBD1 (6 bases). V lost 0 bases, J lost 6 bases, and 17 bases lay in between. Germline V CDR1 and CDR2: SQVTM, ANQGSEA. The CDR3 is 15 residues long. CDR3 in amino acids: CSVEEGAWSSDGYTF. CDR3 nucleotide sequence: TGCAGCGTTGAAGAGGGGGCTTGGAGTTCGGATGGCTACACCTTC.

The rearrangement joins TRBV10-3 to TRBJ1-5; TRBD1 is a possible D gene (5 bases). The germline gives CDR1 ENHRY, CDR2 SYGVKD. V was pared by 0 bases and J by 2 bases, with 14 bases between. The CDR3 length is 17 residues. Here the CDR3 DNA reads TGTGCCATCAGTGAGTCCGAGGGGCCAAGTGGCAATCAGCCCCAGCATTTT. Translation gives CAISESEGPSGNQPQHF.

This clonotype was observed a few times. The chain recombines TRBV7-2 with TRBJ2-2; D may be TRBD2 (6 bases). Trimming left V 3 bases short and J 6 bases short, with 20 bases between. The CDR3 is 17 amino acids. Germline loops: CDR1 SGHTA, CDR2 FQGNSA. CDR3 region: CASSFGHRSGEAGELFF. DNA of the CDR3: TGTGCCAGCAGCTTTGGACACCGGTCGGGGGAGGCCGGGGAGCTGTTTTTT.

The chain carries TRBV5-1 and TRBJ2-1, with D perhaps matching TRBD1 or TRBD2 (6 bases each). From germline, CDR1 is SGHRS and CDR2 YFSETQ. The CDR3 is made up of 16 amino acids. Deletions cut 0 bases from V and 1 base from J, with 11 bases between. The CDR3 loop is CASSLGPGASYNEQFF. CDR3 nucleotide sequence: TGCGCCAGCAGCTTGGGTCCGGGGGCGTCCTACAATGAGCAGTTCTTC.

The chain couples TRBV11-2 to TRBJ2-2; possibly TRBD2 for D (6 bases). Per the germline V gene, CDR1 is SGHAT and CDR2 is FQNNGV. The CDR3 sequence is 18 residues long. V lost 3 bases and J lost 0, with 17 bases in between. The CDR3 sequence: CASSFLGGGSANTGELFF. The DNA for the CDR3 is TGTGCCAGCAGCTTCCTTGGGGGAGGCAGCGCGAACACCGGGGAGCTGTTTTTT.

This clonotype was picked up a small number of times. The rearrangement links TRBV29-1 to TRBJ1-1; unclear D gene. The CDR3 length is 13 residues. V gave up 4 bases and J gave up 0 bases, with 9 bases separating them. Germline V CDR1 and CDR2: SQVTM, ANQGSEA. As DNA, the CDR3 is TGCAGCGTTGTTGCAGGCCTGAACACTGAAGCTTTCTTT. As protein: CSVVAGLNTEAFF.

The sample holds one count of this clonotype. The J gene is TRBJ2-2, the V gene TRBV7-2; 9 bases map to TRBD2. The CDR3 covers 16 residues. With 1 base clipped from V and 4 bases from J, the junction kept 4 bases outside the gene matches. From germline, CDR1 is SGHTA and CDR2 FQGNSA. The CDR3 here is CASSLESSGSTGELFF. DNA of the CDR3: TGTGCCAGCAGCTTAGAAAGTAGCGGGAGCACCGGGGAGCTGTTTTTT.

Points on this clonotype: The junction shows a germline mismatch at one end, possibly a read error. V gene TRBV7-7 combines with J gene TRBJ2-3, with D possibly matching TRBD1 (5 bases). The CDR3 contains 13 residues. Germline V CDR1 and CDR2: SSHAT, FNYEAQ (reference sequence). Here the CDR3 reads CASSKEWGDTQYF. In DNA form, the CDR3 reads TGTGCTAGCAGCAAGGAGTGGGGCGATACGCAGTATTTT.

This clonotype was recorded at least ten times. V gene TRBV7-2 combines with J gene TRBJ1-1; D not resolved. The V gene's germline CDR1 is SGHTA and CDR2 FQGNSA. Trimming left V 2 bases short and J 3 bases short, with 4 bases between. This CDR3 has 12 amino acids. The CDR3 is CASSLLYTEAFF. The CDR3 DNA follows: TGTGCCAGCAGCTTATTGTACACTGAAGCTTTCTTT.

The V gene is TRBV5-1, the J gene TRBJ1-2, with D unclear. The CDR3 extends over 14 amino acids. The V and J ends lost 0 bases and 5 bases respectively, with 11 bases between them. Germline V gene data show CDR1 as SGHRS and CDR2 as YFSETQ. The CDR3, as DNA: TGCGCCAGCAGCTTGGGCAGAACCCTATATGGCTACACCTTC. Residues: CASSLGRTLYGYTF.

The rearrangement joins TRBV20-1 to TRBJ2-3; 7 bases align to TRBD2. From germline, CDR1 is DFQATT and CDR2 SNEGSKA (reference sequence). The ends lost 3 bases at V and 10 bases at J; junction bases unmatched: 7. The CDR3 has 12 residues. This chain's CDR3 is CSASGEGRSQYF. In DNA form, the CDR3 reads TGCAGTGCTAGCGGGGAGGGAAGGTCGCAGTATTTT.

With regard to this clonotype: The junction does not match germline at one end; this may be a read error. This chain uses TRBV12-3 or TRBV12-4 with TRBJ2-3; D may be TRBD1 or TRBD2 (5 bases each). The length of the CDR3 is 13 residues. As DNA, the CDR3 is TGTGCCGGCAGCCGGGACAGCACAGATACGCAGTATTTT. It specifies CAGSRDSTDTQYF.

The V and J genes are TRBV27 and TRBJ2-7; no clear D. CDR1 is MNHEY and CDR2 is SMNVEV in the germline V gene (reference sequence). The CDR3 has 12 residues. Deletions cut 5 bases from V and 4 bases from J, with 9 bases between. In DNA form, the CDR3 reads TGTGCCAGCAGTGAGGACGGGTACGAGCAGTACTTC. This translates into CASSEDGYEQYF.